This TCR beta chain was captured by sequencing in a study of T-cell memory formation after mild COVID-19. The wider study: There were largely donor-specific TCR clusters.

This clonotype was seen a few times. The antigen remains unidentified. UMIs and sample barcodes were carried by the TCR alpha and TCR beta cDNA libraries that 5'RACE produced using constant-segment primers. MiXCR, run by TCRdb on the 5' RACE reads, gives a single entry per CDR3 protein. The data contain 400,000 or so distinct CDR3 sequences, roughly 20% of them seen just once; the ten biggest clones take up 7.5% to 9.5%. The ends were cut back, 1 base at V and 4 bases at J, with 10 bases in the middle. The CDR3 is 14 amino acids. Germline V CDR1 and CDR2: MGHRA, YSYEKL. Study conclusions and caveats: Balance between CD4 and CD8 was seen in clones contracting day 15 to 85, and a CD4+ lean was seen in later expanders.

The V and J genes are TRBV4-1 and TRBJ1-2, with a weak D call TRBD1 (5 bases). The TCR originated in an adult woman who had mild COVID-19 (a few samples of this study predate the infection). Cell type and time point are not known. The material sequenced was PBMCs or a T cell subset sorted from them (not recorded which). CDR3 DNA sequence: TGCGCCAGCAGCCAAGGTCGGGGACCCTATGGCTACACCTTC. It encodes CASSQGRGPYGYTF.